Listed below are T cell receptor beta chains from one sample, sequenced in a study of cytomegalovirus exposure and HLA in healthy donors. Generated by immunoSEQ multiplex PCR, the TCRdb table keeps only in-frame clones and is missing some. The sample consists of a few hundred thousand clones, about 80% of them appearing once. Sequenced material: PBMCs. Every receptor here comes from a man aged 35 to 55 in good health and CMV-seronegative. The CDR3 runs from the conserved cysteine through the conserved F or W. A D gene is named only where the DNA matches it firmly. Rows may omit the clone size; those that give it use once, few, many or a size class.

CDR3aa: CASSLDRGQPQHF
CDR3nt: TGTGCCAGCAGTTTAGACAGGGGGCAGCCCCAGCATTTT
abundance: .
v_gene: TRBV28
d_gene: TRBD1
j_gene: TRBJ1-5

CDR3aa: CASSEGSSNQPQHF
CDR3nt: TGTGCCAGCAGTGAAGGGAGTAGCAATCAGCCCCAGCATTTT
abundance: .
v_gene: TRBV2
d_gene: .
j_gene: TRBJ1-5

CDR3aa: CASSLTPTQYF
CDR3nt: TGTGCCAGCAGCCTTACACCGACCCAGTACTTC
abundance: .
v_gene: TRBV7-9
d_gene: .
j_gene: TRBJ2-5

CDR3aa: CASSQTGQGNQPQHF
CDR3nt: TGTGCCAGCAGCCAAACGGGACAGGGCAATCAGCCCCAGCATTTT
abundance: .
v_gene: TRBV7-9
d_gene: TRBD1
j_gene: TRBJ1-5

CDR3aa: CASSQGYRGTYGYTF
CDR3nt: TGCGCCAGCAGCCAAGGCTACAGGGGGACATATGGCTACACCTTC
abundance: few
v_gene: TRBV4-3
d_gene: TRBD1
j_gene: TRBJ1-2

CDR3aa: CSVGGQGNEKLFF
CDR3nt: TGCAGCGTTGGAGGACAGGGTAATGAAAAACTGTTTTTT
abundance: .
v_gene: TRBV29-1
d_gene: TRBD1
j_gene: TRBJ1-4

CDR3aa: CASSLEGQAILHF
CDR3nt: TGTGCCAGCAGCTTAGAGGGACAGGCGATTCTCCACTTT
abundance: .
v_gene: TRBV7-9
d_gene: TRBD1
j_gene: TRBJ1-6

CDR3aa: CASSQGFRGARDYEQYF
CDR3nt: TGCGCCAGCAGCCAAGGGTTCAGGGGAGCACGAGACTACGAGCAGTACTTC
abundance: .
v_gene: TRBV4-1
d_gene: .
j_gene: TRBJ2-7

CDR3aa: CASTINRGLGTEAFF
CDR3nt: TGTGCCAGCACCATTAACAGGGGGCTAGGGACTGAAGCTTTCTTT
abundance: .
v_gene: TRBV28
d_gene: TRBD1
j_gene: TRBJ1-1

CDR3aa: CAWSPGLENEQFF
CDR3nt: TGTGCCTGGAGTCCTGGACTAGAAAATGAGCAGTTCTTC
abundance: .
v_gene: TRBV30
d_gene: TRBD2
j_gene: TRBJ2-1

CDR3aa: CASSLAQLAGGPYNEQFF
CDR3nt: TGCGCCAGCAGCTTGGCCCAATTAGCGGGAGGCCCCTACAATGAGCAGTTCTTC
abundance: .
v_gene: TRBV5-1
d_gene: TRBD2
j_gene: TRBJ2-1

CDR3aa: CASSYNRELGQPQHF
CDR3nt: TGTGCCAGCAGTTACAACAGGGAATTGGGTCAGCCCCAGCATTTT
abundance: .
v_gene: TRBV6-5
d_gene: .
j_gene: TRBJ1-5

CDR3aa: CASSPIAPQQFF
CDR3nt: TGTGCCAGCAGTCCGATAGCTCCCCAGCAGTTCTTC
abundance: .
v_gene: TRBV6-6
d_gene: .
j_gene: TRBJ2-1

CDR3aa: CASSFRQGQETQYF
CDR3nt: TGTGCCAGCAGCTTTAGACAGGGGCAAGAGACCCAGTACTTC
abundance: .
v_gene: TRBV5-6
d_gene: TRBD1
j_gene: TRBJ2-5

CDR3aa: CASSEAPLVAVYNEQFF
CDR3nt: TGTGCCAGCAGTGAAGCGCCCCTGGTAGCGGTATACAATGAGCAGTTCTTC
abundance: .
v_gene: TRBV6-1
d_gene: .
j_gene: TRBJ2-1

CDR3aa: CASSLEGLAGTYNEQFF
CDR3nt: TGTGCCAGCAGCTTAGAAGGGCTAGCGGGAACCTACAATGAGCAGTTCTTC
abundance: once
v_gene: TRBV11-3
d_gene: TRBD2
j_gene: TRBJ2-1